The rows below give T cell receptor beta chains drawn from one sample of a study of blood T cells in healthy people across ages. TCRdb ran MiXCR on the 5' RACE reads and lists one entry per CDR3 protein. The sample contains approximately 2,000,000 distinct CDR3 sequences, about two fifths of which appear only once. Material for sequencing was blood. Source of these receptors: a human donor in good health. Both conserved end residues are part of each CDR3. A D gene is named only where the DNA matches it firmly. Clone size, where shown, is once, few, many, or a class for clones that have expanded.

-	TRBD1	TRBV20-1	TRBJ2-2	CSARDRGNTGELFF	TGCAGTGCTAGGGACAGGGGGAACACCGGGGAGCTGTTTTTT
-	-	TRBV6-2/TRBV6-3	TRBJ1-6	CASSYGPRGGNSPLHF	TGTGCCAGCAGTTACGGACCGCGGGGTGGGAATTCACCCCTCCACTTT
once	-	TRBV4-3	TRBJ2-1	CGSSQDYGLIYNEQFF	TGCGGCAGCAGCCAAGATTATGGTCTAATTTACAATGAGCAGTTCTTC
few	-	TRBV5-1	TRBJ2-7	CASTLPGPSYEQYF	TGCGCCAGCACCTTACCGGGACCATCCTACGAGCAGTACTTC
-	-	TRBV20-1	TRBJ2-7	CSARDGNRVREQYF	TGCAGTGCTAGAGACGGAAACAGGGTTCGCGAGCAGTACTTC
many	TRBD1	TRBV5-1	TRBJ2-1	CASSGQGRNNEQFF	TGCGCCAGCTCGGGACAGGGTCGGAACAATGAGCAGTTCTTC
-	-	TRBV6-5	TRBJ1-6	CASSYIRGGGSPLHF	TGTGCCAGCAGTTACATACGGGGCGGAGGATCACCCCTCCACTTT
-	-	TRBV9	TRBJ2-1	CASGVGQGRHNEQFF	TGTGCCAGCGGCGTAGGGCAGGGGCGGCACAATGAGCAGTTCTTC
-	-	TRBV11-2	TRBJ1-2	CASSSNYEGGYTF	TGTGCCAGCAGCTCCAACTACGAGGGGGGCTACACCTTC
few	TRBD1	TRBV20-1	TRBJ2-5	CSPSGTVGETQYF	TGCAGTCCTTCCGGGACAGTGGGAGAGACCCAGTACTTC
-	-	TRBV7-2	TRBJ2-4	CASSFPGNIQYF	TGTGCCAGCAGCTTCCCGGGAAACATTCAGTACTTC
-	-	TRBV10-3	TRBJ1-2	CAISESTTRGGDGYTF	TGTGCCATCAGTGAGTCGACTACCAGGGGTGGGGATGGCTACACCTTC
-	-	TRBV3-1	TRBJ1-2	CASSQGLRQGNTF	TGTGCCAGCAGCCAAGGGTTGCGCCAGGGGAACACCTTC
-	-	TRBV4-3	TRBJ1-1	CASTPGLSTEAFF	TGCGCCAGCACCCCAGGGTTGAGCACTGAAGCTTTCTTT
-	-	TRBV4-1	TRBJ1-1	CASSPWASDTEAFF	TGCGCCAGCAGCCCATGGGCCTCAGACACTGAAGCTTTCTTT
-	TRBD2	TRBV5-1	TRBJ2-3	CASSLVASGTTSTDTQYF	TGCGCCAGCAGCTTGGTGGCTAGCGGGACGACTAGCACAGATACGCAGTATTTT
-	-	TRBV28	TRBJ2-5	CASSLDGLVEETQYF	TGTGCCAGCAGTTTGGACGGGTTGGTCGAAGAGACCCAGTACTTC
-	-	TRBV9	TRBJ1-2	CASSVSDREYGYTF	TGTGCCAGCAGCGTTTCCGACAGAGAGTATGGCTACACCTTC
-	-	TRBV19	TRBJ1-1	CASSMRAGFVNTEAFF	TGTGCCAGTAGTATGCGGGCAGGGTTTGTGAACACTGAAGCTTTCTTT
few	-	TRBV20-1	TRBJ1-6	CSARDWGGGNFSPLHF	TGCAGTGCTAGAGATTGGGGAGGAGGGAACTTTTCACCCCTCCACTTT
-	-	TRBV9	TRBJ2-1	CASSVFDYNEQFF	TGTGCCAGCAGCGTCTTCGACTACAATGAGCAGTTCTTC
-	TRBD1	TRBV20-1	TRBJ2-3	CSVGDSKSTDTQYF	TGCAGTGTTGGGGACAGCAAAAGCACAGATACGCAGTATTTT
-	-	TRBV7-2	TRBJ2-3	CASSFEARTDTQYF	TGTGCCAGCAGTTTCGAGGCTCGCACAGATACGCAGTATTTT
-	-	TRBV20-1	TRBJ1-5	CSARDSEYQPQHF	TGCAGTGCTAGAGATTCGGAATATCAGCCCCAGCATTTT
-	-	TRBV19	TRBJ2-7	CASRRGLRGNEQYF	TGTGCCAGTAGGCGAGGACTAAGAGGCAATGAGCAGTACTTC
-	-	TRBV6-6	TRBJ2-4	CASRGGTIGKNIQYF	TGTGCCAGTAGGGGGGGGACCATTGGCAAAAACATTCAGTACTTC
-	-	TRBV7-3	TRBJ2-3	CASSYQTEADTQYF	TGTGCCAGCAGCTACCAGACTGAGGCAGATACGCAGTATTTT
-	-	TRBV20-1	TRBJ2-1	CSATRTASNEQFF	TGCAGTGCAACTCGGACAGCAAGCAATGAGCAGTTCTTC
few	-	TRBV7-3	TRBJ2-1	CASSLPPGRLGDNEQFF	TGTGCCAGCAGCTTACCCCCGGGCAGGTTAGGGGACAATGAGCAGTTCTTC
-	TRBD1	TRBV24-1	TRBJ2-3	CATSATGATDTQYF	TGTGCCACCAGTGCAACAGGGGCAACAGATACGCAGTATTTT
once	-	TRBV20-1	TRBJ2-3	CSARLQSGRSDTQYF	TGCAGTGCTAGACTGCAGTCGGGAAGGTCAGATACGCAGTATTTT
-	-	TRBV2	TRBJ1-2	CASSLLRTGFYGYTF	TGTGCCAGCAGCCTCTTACGAACAGGGTTCTATGGCTACACCTTC
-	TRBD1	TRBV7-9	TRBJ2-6	CTSSLFGTGASGANVLTF	TGTACCAGCAGCCTCTTCGGGACAGGGGCCTCTGGGGCCAACGTCCTGACTTTC
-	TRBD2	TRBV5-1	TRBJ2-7	CASSFRGGAYNEQYF	TGCGCCAGCAGCTTCCGCGGGGGGGCCTACAATGAGCAGTACTTC
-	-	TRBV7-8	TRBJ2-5	CASSSLDFAQETQYF	TGTGCCAGCAGCTCCCTAGACTTCGCGCAAGAGACCCAGTACTTC
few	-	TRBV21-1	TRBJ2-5	CASSKVFGIQWETQYF	TGTGCCAGCAGCAAAGTTTTCGGTATACAATGGGAGACCCAGTACTTC
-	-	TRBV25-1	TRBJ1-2	CASTHGGVDGYTF	TGTGCCAGCACCCACGGGGGTGTAGATGGCTACACCTTC
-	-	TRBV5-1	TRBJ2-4	CASSLAHSAKNIQYF	TGCGCCAGCAGCTTGGCCCACTCAGCCAAAAACATTCAGTACTTC
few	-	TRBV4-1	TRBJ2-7	CASSQPPGQQYF	TGCGCCAGCAGCCAACCACCGGGACAGCAGTACTTC